This TCR beta chain was documented in a study of CD8+ T cells in alopecia areata. Looking at the study overall: Tofacitinib continued for 6 to 18 months and was then withheld for 6 months. Study-level points and caveats: When scalp samples are sequenced, resident alphabeta T cells of normal skin are also captured. Lesional tissue from the scalp (especially in alopecia totalis/universalis) showed higher clonality than normal scalp.

Extracted RNA was reverse transcribed into cDNA, the sequencing template. The data were produced by immunoSEQ multiplex PCR, yet TCRdb's version contains in-frame clones alone and is incomplete. This sample has about 180,000 clones, with roughly 50% found just once. As concerns this clone: What it recognizes is unknown.

The germline gives CDR1 SGHAT, CDR2 FQNNGV. The CDR3 extends over 14 amino acids. V shed 1 base, J shed 3 bases, and the junction held 0 bases outside the gene matches. Treatment described: oral pan-JAK inhibitor, 5-10 mg twice daily. The rearrangement links TRBV11-2 to TRBJ2-3, with TRBD2 matching over 8 bases. This TCR was recovered from a human donor with alopecia areata. This material consisted of CD8+ T cells sorted from blood, taken at week 24, from a patient treated with tofacitinib. The CDR3 coding sequence is TGTGCCAGCAGCTTAGGACTAGCGACAGATACGCAGTATTTT. Encoded protein: CASSLGLATDTQYF.